The clone carrying this T cell receptor (beta chain) was found a few times. Its specificity is not known. The source material, RNA transcripts, was used to amplify TCR beta CDR3 regions. With the HTBI primer set, the TCR CDR3 went through a first round of RT-PCR. In TCRdb, the multiplex PCR reads were re-called with MiXCR into one record per CDR3 protein. The sample shows about 840,000 distinct CDR3 sequences, about 38% of them seen only once. These data originate in a study of T cells in Graves' hyperthyroidism and ophthalmopathy. General study findings and limits: The authors' 13 V-J model separated ophthalmopathy from stable hyperthyroidism.

Extraction of PBMCs used 9 to 10 ml of fresh peripheral blood. Germline V lookup: CDR1 DFQATT, CDR2 SNEGSKA (reference sequence). The CDR3 contains 16 residues. Deletions cut 6 bases from V and 7 bases from J, with 27 bases between. Sequencing input: blood. This chain uses TRBV20-1 with TRBJ2-5; weak D call: TRBD2 (6 bases). The receptor was isolated from a man younger than 35 with Graves' hyperthyroidism. The CDR3: CSARPFSDGLGGTQYF. The CDR3 DNA reads as TGCAGTGCCCGACCCTTCTCGGACGGTTTGGGAGGGACCCAGTACTTC.